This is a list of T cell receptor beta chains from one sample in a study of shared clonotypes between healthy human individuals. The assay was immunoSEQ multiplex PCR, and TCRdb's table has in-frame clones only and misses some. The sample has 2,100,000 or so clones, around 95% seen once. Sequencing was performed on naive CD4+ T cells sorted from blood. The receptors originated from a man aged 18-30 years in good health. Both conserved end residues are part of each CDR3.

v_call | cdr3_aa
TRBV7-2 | CASSRAVGQIVYGYTF
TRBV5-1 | CASSLEGLDYEQYF
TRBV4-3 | CASSQETPGNQPQHF
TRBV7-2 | CASSLVGTSGGRQFF
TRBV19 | CASSLAGGSYEQYF
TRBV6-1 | CASSEREQYF
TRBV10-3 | CASQGTSDMGEQYF
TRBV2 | CATRGGGWTQYF
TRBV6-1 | CASRRAGTEAFF
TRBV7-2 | CASSLKGLETQYF
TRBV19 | CASSSWTGNTEAFF
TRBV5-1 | CASSLDPGSKDEQYF
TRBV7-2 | CASSLGEQYF